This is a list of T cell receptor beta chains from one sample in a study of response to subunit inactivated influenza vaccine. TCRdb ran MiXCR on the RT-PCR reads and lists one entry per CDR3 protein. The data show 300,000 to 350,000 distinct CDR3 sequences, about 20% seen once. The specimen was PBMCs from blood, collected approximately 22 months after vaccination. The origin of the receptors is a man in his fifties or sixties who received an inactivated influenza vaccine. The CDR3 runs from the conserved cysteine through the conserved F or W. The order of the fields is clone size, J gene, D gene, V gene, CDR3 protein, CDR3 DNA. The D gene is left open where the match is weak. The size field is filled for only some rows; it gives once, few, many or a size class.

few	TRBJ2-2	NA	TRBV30	CAWSQTGELFF	TGTGCCTGGAGTCAGACCGGGGAGCTGTTTTTT
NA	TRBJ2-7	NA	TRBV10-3	CAGAGNTYEQYF	TGTGCAGGGGCAGGGAATACGTACGAGCAGTACTTC
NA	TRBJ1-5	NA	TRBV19	CASSRKGYSNQPQHF	TGTGCCAGTAGTAGGAAGGGATATAGCAATCAGCCCCAGCATTTT
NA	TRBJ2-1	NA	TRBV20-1	CSARDLLYNEQFF	TGCAGTGCTAGAGACCTCTTATACAATGAGCAGTTCTTC
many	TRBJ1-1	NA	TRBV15	CATVGSRIRGTNTEAFF	TGTGCCACAGTGGGGAGCCGTATTCGTGGAACAAACACTGAAGCTTTCTTT
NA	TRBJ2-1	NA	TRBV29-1	CSVVAGYNEQFF	TGCAGCGTCGTGGCGGGGTACAATGAGCAGTTCTTC
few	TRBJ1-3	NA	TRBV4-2	CASSQDGGRGSSGNTIYF	TGTGCCAGCAGCCAAGATGGGGGCAGGGGAAGCTCTGGAAACACCATATATTTT
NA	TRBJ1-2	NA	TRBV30	CAWSVLRGRTYGYTF	TGTGCCTGGAGTGTACTCCGGGGGCGAACGTATGGCTACACCTTC
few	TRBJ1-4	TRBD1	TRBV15	CATRSNGGQINEKLFF	TGTGCCACCAGGTCGAACGGGGGACAGATTAATGAAAAACTGTTTTTT
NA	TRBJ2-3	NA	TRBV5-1	CASSLDPGKTDAQYF	TGCGCCAGCAGCTTGGATCCAGGGAAGACAGATGCGCAGTATTTT
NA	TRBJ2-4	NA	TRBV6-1	CASSGGTARGKNIQYF	TGTGCCAGCAGTGGCGGGACAGCCCGTGGGAAAAACATTCAGTACTTC
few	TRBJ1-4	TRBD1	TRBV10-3	CAIKGQDNEKLFF	TGTGCCATCAAGGGACAGGATAATGAAAAACTGTTTTTT
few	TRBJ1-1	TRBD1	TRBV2	CASSEQGDTEAFF	TGTGCCAGCAGTGAACAGGGGGACACTGAAGCTTTCTTT
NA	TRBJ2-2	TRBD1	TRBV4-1	CASSSRQGRTGELFF	TGCGCCAGCAGCTCAAGACAGGGGAGGACCGGGGAGCTGTTTTTT
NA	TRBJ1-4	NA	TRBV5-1	CASSLTSHTNEKLFF	TGCGCCAGCAGCTTGACCAGTCATACTAATGAAAAACTGTTTTTT
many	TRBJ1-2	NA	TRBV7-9	CASSSSGIYGYTF	TGTGCCAGCAGCTCCTCAGGGATCTATGGCTACACCTTC
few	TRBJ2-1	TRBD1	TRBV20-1	CSARDFVLGQGKNEQFF	TGCAGTGCTAGAGATTTCGTCTTGGGACAGGGGAAGAATGAGCAGTTCTTC
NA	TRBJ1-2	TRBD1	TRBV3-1	CASSSQGASGGYTF	TGTGCCAGCAGCTCGCAGGGGGCGTCAGGTGGCTACACCTTC
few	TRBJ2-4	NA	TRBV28	CASSLSVIAKNIQYF	TGTGCCAGCAGTTTATCAGTTATAGCCAAAAACATTCAGTACTTC
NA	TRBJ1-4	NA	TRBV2	CASNGQTSNEKLFF	TGTGCCAGCAACGGACAGACCTCTAATGAAAAACTGTTTTTT
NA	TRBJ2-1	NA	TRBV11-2	CASSFRGGYNEQFF	TGTGCCAGCAGCTTTAGGGGTGGCTACAATGAGCAGTTCTTC
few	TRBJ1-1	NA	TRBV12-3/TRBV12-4	CASSLKRVPEAFF	TGTGCCAGCAGCCTGAAGAGGGTACCTGAAGCTTTCTTT
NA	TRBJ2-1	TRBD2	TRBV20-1	CSAFSGREENEQFF	TGCAGTGCATTTAGCGGGAGGGAGGAAAATGAGCAGTTCTTC
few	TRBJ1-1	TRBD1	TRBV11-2	CASSAGQGGTEAFF	TGTGCCAGCAGCGCAGGACAGGGTGGCACTGAAGCTTTCTTT
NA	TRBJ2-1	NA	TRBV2	CASSEGVDFSYNEQFF	TGTGCCAGCAGTGAAGGAGTGGATTTCTCCTACAATGAGCAGTTCTTC
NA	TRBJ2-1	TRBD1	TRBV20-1	CSARDPWTGLSSYNEQFF	TGCAGTGCTAGAGATCCCTGGACAGGGCTAAGCTCCTACAATGAGCAGTTCTTC
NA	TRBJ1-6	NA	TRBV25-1	CASSYMGTSPLHF	TGTGCCAGCAGTTACATGGGGACTTCACCCCTCCACTTT
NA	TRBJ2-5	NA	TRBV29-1	CSVEEGLETQYF	TGCAGCGTTGAAGAGGGGTTAGAGACCCAGTACTTC
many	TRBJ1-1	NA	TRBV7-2	CASSLQGLGEAFF	TGTGCCAGCAGCCTCCAGGGTCTAGGTGAAGCTTTCTTT
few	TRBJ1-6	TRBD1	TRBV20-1	CSAWTGYPPLHF	TGCAGTGCGTGGACAGGGTATCCACCCCTCCACTTT
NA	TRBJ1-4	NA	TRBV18	CASSPRTGSANEKLFF	TGTGCCAGCTCACCACGTACGGGGTCTGCTAATGAAAAACTGTTTTTT
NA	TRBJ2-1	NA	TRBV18	CASSKRTPYNEQFF	TGTGCCAGCTCAAAGCGGACCCCCTACAATGAGCAGTTCTTC
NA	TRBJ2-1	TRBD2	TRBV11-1	CASLLPGLARKTPYNEQFF	TGTGCCAGCCTCCTACCGGGACTAGCGCGTAAGACCCCCTACAATGAGCAGTTCTTC